The next 22 T cell receptor beta chains were all read from a single sample in a study of blood T cell repertoires in COVID-19. Libraries were prepared by immunoSEQ multiplex PCR; TCRdb keeps only in-frame clonotypes and omits some of them. The sample has tens of thousands of clones; around 85% are singletons. Input material: peripheral blood. The receptors shown here come from a woman aged 60-75 years with acute or convalescent COVID-19.

The rearrangement joins TRBV6-6 to TRBJ1-4; possibly TRBD1 for D (6 bases). This CDR3 has 15 residues. V lost 6 bases and J lost 6, with 17 bases in between. Germline V lookup: CDR1 MNHNY, CDR2 SVGAGI (reference sequence). The CDR3 DNA reads as TGTGCCAGCAGGGATACAGGGAGTGTCGATGAAAAACTGTTTTTT. Translation gives CASRDTGSVDEKLFF.

The V and J genes are TRBV2 and TRBJ2-5, with 9 bases matching TRBD2. V dropped 7 bases and J dropped 3; count of bases not matched to a gene: 9. The CDR3 length is 15 residues. From germline, CDR1 is SNHLY and CDR2 FYNNEI. The chain's CDR3 is CASMSKRGAKETQYF. As DNA, the CDR3 is TGTGCCAGCATGAGTAAGCGGGGGGCGAAAGAGACCCAGTACTTC. The variable domain in full, with the rest retrieved from reference TRBV2 and TRBJ2-5, is EPEVTQTPSHQVTQMGQEVILRCVPISNHLYFYWYRQILGQKVEFLVSFYNNEISEKSEIFDDQFSVERPDGSNFTLKIRSTKLEDSAMYFCASMSKRGAKETQYFGPGTRLLVL.

The chain is built from TRBV19 and TRBJ1-4; D unresolved. CDR3 length: 15 amino acids. The germline CDR1 and CDR2 sequences are LNHDA and SQIVND (reference sequence). With 5 bases removed from V and 0 bases from J, the gap between germline ends came to 10 bases. The CDR3: CASSADYATNEKLFF. The CDR3 DNA reads as TGTGCCAGTAGTGCCGACTATGCAACTAATGAAAAACTGTTTTTT.

This chain connects TRBV6-5 to TRBJ1-1; D may be TRBD1 (5 bases). This CDR3 is built from 15 residues. V was pared by 5 bases and J by 0 bases, with 13 bases between. Germline V gene data show CDR1 as MNHEY and CDR2 as SVGAGI. The CDR3 coding sequence is TGTGCCAGCAGTCGTGCGGGGGACCTGAACACTGAAGCTTTCTTT. Translating it yields CASSRAGDLNTEAFF.

The chain employs TRBV10-3 and TRBJ1-2; 7 nucleotides line up with TRBD1. J lost 6 bases, V lost 5 bases, and 12 bases had no gene match. Germline V gene lookup returns CDR1 ENHRY and CDR2 SYGVKD. There are 15 residues in the CDR3. CDR3 in DNA: TGTGCCATCAGTCTTTCCCCGGGACAGAGCGATGGCTACACCTTC. This codes for CAISLSPGQSDGYTF.

V gene TRBV5-6 combines with J gene TRBJ1-6, with 8 bases that match TRBD1. The CDR3 has 15 residues. Trimming took 4 bases from V and 10 from J; bases not matched to a gene: 10. Per the germline V gene, CDR1 is SGHDT and CDR2 is YYEEEE. CDR3 coding DNA: TGTGCCAGCAGCCCGTCTGGACAGGGTCTCTCACCCCTCCACTTT. This translates into CASSPSGQGLSPLHF.

The genes are TRBV6-5 and TRBJ1-2; D might be TRBD1 (6 bases). The ends were cut back, 4 bases at V and 5 bases at J, with 11 bases in the middle. The CDR3 spans 13 residues. Germline V lookup: CDR1 MNHEY, CDR2 SVGAGI. CDR3 region: CASSLDRRYGYTF. In nucleotides, the CDR3 is TGTGCCAGCAGTTTAGACAGGAGATATGGCTACACCTTC.

The CDR3 nucleotides read TGTGCCAGCAGTTGGCTAGCGGGGGGGCATGTTGAGCAGTTCTTC. This sequence encodes CASSWLAGGHVEQFF. The chain carries TRBV27 and TRBJ2-1; 12 bases align to TRBD2. Looked up from germline, CDR1 is MNHEY and CDR2 is SMNVEV (reference sequence). CDR3 length: 15 residues. The ends lost 4 bases at V and 9 bases at J; junction bases unmatched: 7.

The chain joins TRBV27 to TRBJ2-5; no firm D call. The germline V gene has CDR1 MNHEY and CDR2 SMNVEV (reference sequence). The V and J ends lost 10 bases and 9 bases respectively, with 12 bases between them. The CDR3 length is 10 residues. CDR3 in DNA: TGTGCCATCCCGACTGGATCCCAGTACTTC. The encoded protein is CAIPTGSQYF.

The chain employs TRBV27 and TRBJ2-5; 7 bases are a match to TRBD2. This CDR3 region has 15 residues. V shed 6 bases, J shed 5 bases, and the junction held 12 bases outside the gene matches. In germline, CDR1 is MNHEY, CDR2 SMNVEV (reference sequence). DNA for the CDR3: TGTGCCAGCAGAGCTCTTGAGGGAGGGCGGGAGACCCAGTACTTC. Protein product: CASRALEGGRETQYF.

The chain combines TRBV7-9 with TRBJ2-3; 9 bases match TRBD2. V shed 1 base, J shed 5 bases, and the junction held 7 bases outside the gene matches. The germline gives CDR1 SEHNR, CDR2 FQNEAQ (reference sequence). This CDR3 has 16 residues. The CDR3 bases are TGTGCCAGCAGCTTAGTGCTAGCGGGGAGTGGAGATACGCAGTATTTT. This gives the protein CASSLVLAGSGDTQYF.

The genes are TRBV5-1 and TRBJ1-2, with D perhaps matching TRBD1 (5 bases). Trimming stripped 4 bases from V and 0 bases from J, with 16 bases between. The germline gives CDR1 SGHRS, CDR2 YFSETQ. This CDR3 region has 16 residues. CDR3 nucleotide sequence: TGCGCCAGCAGCAACGGCGGGGCAGCGCCTAACTATGGCTACACCTTC. Translation gives CASSNGGAAPNYGYTF. The full variable domain, its missing parts supplied by reference TRBV5-1 and TRBJ1-2, is KAGVTQTPRYLIKTRGQQVTLSCSPISGHRSVSWYQQTPGQGLQFLFEYFSETQRNKGNFPGRFSGRQFSNSRSEMNVSTLELGDSALYLCASSNGGAAPNYGYTFGSGTRLTVV.

V gene TRBV5-4 combines with J gene TRBJ2-7, with 9 bases lining up with TRBD1. V lost 0 bases to trimming and J lost 4 bases; unmatched junction nucleotides: 2. Germline V gene data show CDR1 as SGHNT and CDR2 as YYREEE (reference sequence). This CDR3 comprises 14 residues. CDR3 sequence: CASSLGQGGYEQYF. DNA for the CDR3: TGTGCCAGCAGCTTGGGACAGGGGGGGTACGAGCAGTACTTC.

The chain employs TRBV5-5 and TRBJ1-1, with D maybe TRBD1 (5 bases). Germline CDR1 is SGHKS and CDR2 is YYEKEE (reference sequence). This CDR3 region has 13 residues. V was trimmed by 5 bases and J by 1 base, leaving 9 bases between them. CDR3 amino acids: CASRLQGNTEAFF. The CDR3 DNA reads TGTGCCAGCAGGCTGCAGGGGAACACTGAAGCTTTCTTT. The variable domain in full, completed from reference TRBV5-5 and TRBJ1-1, reads DAGVTQSPTHLIKTRGQQVTLRCSPISGHKSVSWYQQVLGQGPQFIFQYYEKEERGRGNFPDRFSARQFPNYSSELNVNALLLGDSALYLCASRLQGNTEAFFGQGTRLTVV.

The gene calls are TRBV3-1 (or the pseudogene TRBV3-2) and TRBJ2-7, with TRBD1 matching 7 bases. The CDR3 has 14 amino acids. V shed 4 bases, J shed 9 bases, and the junction held 12 bases outside the gene matches. Germline values: CDR1 LGHDT, CDR2 YNNKEL (reference sequence). The CDR3 bases are TGTGCCAGCAGCCCTCATAAGACAGGGCAAGGGCAGTACTTC. Residues: CASSPHKTGQGQYF.

The rearrangement links TRBV28 to TRBJ1-6; no firm D call. The germline V gene has CDR1 MDHEN and CDR2 SYDVKM. Between the trimmed V and J ends, which lost 3 bases and 7 bases, there was a span of 13 bases. The length of the CDR3 is 15 residues. This CDR3 is CASSFEVQSNSPLHF. CDR3 DNA sequence: TGTGCCAGCAGTTTTGAGGTCCAGTCCAATTCACCCCTCCACTTT. Variable domain in full (rest from reference TRBV28 and TRBJ1-6): DVKVTQSSRYLVKRTGEKVFLECVQDMDHENMFWYRQDPGLGLRLIYFSYDVKMKEKGDIPEGYSVSREKKERFSLILESASTNQTSMYLCASSFEVQSNSPLHFGNGTRLTVT.

Only one count was recorded for this clone. The chain employs TRBV12-3 or TRBV12-4 and TRBJ1-5, with D unclear. The V and J ends lost 7 bases and 2 bases respectively, with 9 bases between them. The CDR3 contains 13 residues. This chain's CDR3 is CASTRGGNQPQHF. In DNA, the CDR3 is TGTGCCAGCACCCGAGGTGGCAATCAGCCCCAGCATTTT.

CDR3 amino acids: CASSSLNSSGREKLFF. In nucleotides, the CDR3 is TGTGCCAGTAGTAGCTTAAACAGTTCCGGCAGGGAAAAACTGTTTTTT. This rearrangement joins TRBV19 to TRBJ1-4; no firm D call. The V and J ends lost 4 bases and 8 bases respectively, with 20 bases between them. The CDR3 has 16 residues. CDR1 is LNHDA and CDR2 is SQIVND in the germline V gene (reference sequence). Full variable domain (missing parts from reference TRBV19 and TRBJ1-4): DGGITQSPKYLFRKEGQNVTLSCEQNLNHDAMYWYRQDPGQGLRLIYYSQIVNDFQKGDIAEGYSVSREKKESFPLTVTSAQKNPTAFYLCASSSLNSSGREKLFFGSGTQLSVL.

The J gene is TRBJ2-7, the V gene TRBV16, with TRBD1 matching over 11 bases. The length of the CDR3 is 16 residues. With 2 bases clipped from V and 3 bases from J, the junction kept 6 bases outside the gene matches. Germline V gene sequence: CDR1 KGHSY, CDR2 FQNENV. The CDR3 region has the DNA TGTGCCAGCAGCCAAACGATCGGGACAGGGGGCTACGAGCAGTACTTC. It translates to CASSQTIGTGGYEQYF.

A word on this clone: An end of the junction differs from the germline gene, which may be a read error. This chain connects TRBV7-9 to TRBJ2-1; weak D call: TRBD1 (6 bases). This CDR3 is built from 16 residues. From germline, CDR1 is SEHNR and CDR2 FQNEAQ (reference sequence). CDR3 sequence (DNA): TGTGCCAGCAGCGTAGCACCGGGACATGATTATGATGAGCAGTTCTTC. It codes for CASSVAPGHDYDEQFF.

V and J are TRBV18 and TRBJ2-7; TRBD2 might be the D (5 bases). CDR1 is KGHSH and CDR2 is LQKENI in the germline V gene. This CDR3 comprises 14 residues. Trimming stripped 4 bases from V and 3 bases from J, with 13 bases between. The CDR3 sequence is CASSRGLGDYEQYF. The CDR3 DNA is TGTGCCAGCTCACGCGGACTGGGAGACTACGAGCAGTACTTC.

This rearrangement joins TRBV19 to TRBJ1-4, with 9 nucleotides matching TRBD1. From germline, CDR1 is LNHDA and CDR2 SQIVND (reference sequence). This CDR3 is 15 amino acids long. The junction had 4 bases not matched to a gene; V was cut back by 5 bases and J by 3 bases. CDR3 nucleotide sequence: TGTGCCAGTAGTCCTCGACAGGGGGCTAATGAAAAACTGTTTTTT. This sequence encodes CASSPRQGANEKLFF.